This T cell receptor (beta chain) was retrieved from a study of cytomegalovirus exposure and HLA in healthy donors. Germline CDR1 is MNHEY and CDR2 is SVGAGI. Between the trimmed V and J ends, which lost 0 bases and 4 bases, there was a span of 10 bases. This CDR3 is 15 amino acids long. This clone was observed a few times. Primers: 60 Vbeta forward and 13 Jbeta reverse. The data were produced by immunoSEQ multiplex PCR, yet TCRdb's version contains in-frame clones alone and is incomplete. The data hold about 76,000 clones, with 73% observed a single time. The chain joins TRBV6-5 to TRBJ1-3; possible D gene TRBD1, 6 bases. The material sequenced was PBMCs. The sequence was obtained from a woman between 40 and 50 years old in good health and CMV-seropositive. The CDR3 nucleotides read TGTGCCAGCAGTTACTCTACAGGGTCAGGAAACACCATATATTTT. This codes for CASSYSTGSGNTIYF.